Presented here are 26 T cell receptor beta chains from one specimen sequenced in a study of T cells expressing NK-cell markers. TCRdb reprocessed the 5' RACE reads and reports one entry per CDR3 protein, with no DNA. This sample's table has 5,100 or so distinct CDR3 sequences. Sequencing was performed on blood T cells: a sorted CD56 or NKG2C T cell subset, CD4+ or CD8+ T cells, or bulk PBMC T cells (not recorded which). These receptors were obtained from a man aged 18 to 29 in good health.

The gene calls are TRBV7-2 and TRBJ1-4; no DNA is available, so the TRBD1 call from TCRdb remains unchecked. From germline, CDR1 is SGHTA and CDR2 FQGNSA. The CDR3 totals 13 residues. Here the CDR3 reads CASQQGAGEKLFF.

The CDR3 here is CASRTGGVNIQYF. This chain connects TRBV27 to TRBJ2-4; no DNA is available, so the TRBD1 call from TCRdb remains unchecked. CDR1 is MNHEY, CDR2 SMNVEV, per germline (reference sequence). The CDR3 loop spans 13 amino acids.

The chain is built from TRBV6-1 and TRBJ2-7; TCRdb's D gene call, TRBD2, goes unchecked for lack of DNA. This CDR3 is 14 amino acids long. CDR1 MNHNS and CDR2 SASEGT come from the germline V gene. This CDR3 is CASRMTSGRNEQYF.

This rearrangement joins TRBV6-1 to TRBJ1-6. CDR3 length equals 17 residues. Germline V gene sequence: CDR1 MNHNS, CDR2 SASEGT. The chain's CDR3 is CASTDRAQGSRGSPLHF.

Frequency places this clonotype as medium-sized (0.01 to 0.1%). The CDR3 loop reads CASSARTDTQYF. The chain links TRBV9 to TRBJ2-3. Germline V gene data show CDR1 as SGDLS and CDR2 as YYNGEE. The CDR3 is made up of 12 amino acids.

This clonotype is identified as medium-sized from frequency. The chain joins TRBV20-1 to TRBJ2-1. CDR3 length equals 15 residues. The V gene's germline CDR1 is DFQATT and CDR2 SNEGSKA (reference sequence). CDR3 residues: CSARGRLSSYNEQFF.

This clonotype is classed as medium-sized (0.01 to 0.1%) by frequency. The J gene is TRBJ2-2, the V gene TRBV5-1. The CDR3 contains 12 residues. CDR1 is SGHRS and CDR2 is YFSETQ in the germline V gene. CDR3 sequence: CASSFMGGELFF. The full variable domain, with the rest looked up from reference TRBV5-1 and TRBJ2-2, is KAGVTQTPRYLIKTRGQQVTLSCSPISGHRSVSWYQQTPGQGLQFLFEYFSETQRNKGNFPGRFSGRQFSNSRSEMNVSTLELGDSALYLCASSFMGGELFFGEGSRLTVL.

This clonotype is called medium-sized based on its frequency. This chain connects TRBV27 to TRBJ1-1; TCRdb returns TRBD1, unconfirmable since there is no DNA. The CDR3 sequence is 13 residues long. Germline assignment: CDR1 MNHEY and CDR2 SMNVEV (reference sequence). This CDR3 reads CASSTLGGTEAFF.

CDR3 loop: CASSFPGADTEAFF. The rearrangement links TRBV5-6 to TRBJ1-1; TCRdb gives TRBD1 as the D gene, but with no DNA this cannot be confirmed. There are 14 residues in the CDR3. Germline values: CDR1 SGHDT, CDR2 YYEEEE.

The chain combines TRBV12-3 or TRBV12-4 with TRBJ2-2; TCRdb's D call, TRBD1, is unchecked because there is no DNA. The CDR3 sequence is 13 residues long. This chain's CDR3 is CASSATGPGELFF.

This clonotype registers medium-sized by frequency. The chain joins TRBV29-1 to TRBJ2-2; TCRdb's D gene call, TRBD1, goes unchecked for lack of DNA. CDR1 is SQVTM and CDR2 is ANQGSEA in the germline V gene. The CDR3 is 16 amino acids. The CDR3 protein is CSVDPGPGGWTGELFF.

V gene TRBV6-1 combines with J gene TRBJ1-4; TCRdb reports TRBD1, a call that lacks DNA to check it against. CDR1 is MNHNS and CDR2 is SASEGT in the germline V gene. The CDR3 consists of 14 residues. This chain's CDR3 is CASREGTGGEKLFF.

This clonotype ranks as medium-sized in terms of frequency. V gene TRBV14 combines with J gene TRBJ2-1. This CDR3 has 15 residues. Per the germline V gene, CDR1 is SGHDN and CDR2 is FVKESK. CDR3 region: CASSYDRSSYNEQFF.

This chain links TRBV2 with TRBJ2-5; TCRdb picks TRBD2, but there is no DNA to check that call. Germline CDR1 reads SNHLY; CDR2 reads FYNNEI. This CDR3 spans 15 amino acids. CDR3 sequence reads: CASTPRAGFQETQYF.

J is TRBJ2-3 and V is TRBV29-1; with no DNA, the TCRdb D assignment of TRBD1 cannot be verified. This CDR3 region has 13 residues. Germline V CDR1 and CDR2: SQVTM, ANQGSEA. CDR3 sequence: CSIGQGVSDTQYF.

The chain recombines TRBV7-9 with TRBJ1-2; there is no DNA to check the TCRdb D call of TRBD1. Germline CDR1 is SEHNR and CDR2 is FQNEAQ (reference sequence). There are 15 residues in the CDR3. This chain's CDR3 is CASSGGVGGFYGYTF.

The chain is built from TRBV28 and TRBJ2-3; absent DNA, TCRdb's TRBD2 call cannot be checked. Germline CDR1 and CDR2: MDHEN and SYDVKM. CDR3 length equals 16 residues. This chain's CDR3 is CASSRDGSSGGDTQYF.

Its frequency marks this clonotype as medium-sized (0.01 to 0.1%). V usage is TRBV6-5 and J usage is TRBJ2-2. This CDR3 is built from 12 residues. The germline V gene encodes CDR1 MNHEY and CDR2 SVGAGI. CDR3 amino acids: CASSYSTGELFF.

By frequency, this clonotype registers medium-sized. The chain uses TRBV7-2 and TRBJ2-7; no DNA is available, so the TRBD1 call from TCRdb remains unchecked. Germline V lookup: CDR1 SGHTA, CDR2 FQGNSA. This CDR3 region has 13 residues. CDR3 sequence reads: CASSFVGAHEQYF. Complete variable domain (other parts from reference TRBV7-2 and TRBJ2-7): GAGVSQSPSNKVTEKGKDVELRCDPISGHTALYWYRQSLGQGLEFLIYFQGNSAPDKSGLPSDRFSAERTGGSVSTLTIQRTQQEDSAVYLCASSFVGAHEQYFGPGTRLTVT.

By frequency, this clonotype registers medium-sized. V usage is TRBV4-3 and J usage is TRBJ2-3. Germline loops: CDR1 LGHNA, CDR2 YSLEER. CDR3 size: 15 residues. CDR3 residues: CASSQRSFGTDTQYF.

The rearrangement links TRBV20-1 to TRBJ2-3; as DNA is missing, the TRBD2 call by TCRdb cannot be tested. The CDR3 loop spans 14 amino acids. Germline CDR1 is DFQATT and CDR2 is SNEGSKA (reference sequence). The CDR3 reads CSATGLARTDTQYF.

The chain recombines TRBV7-8 with TRBJ1-1; TCRdb returns TRBD1, unconfirmable since there is no DNA. Germline loops: CDR1 SGHVS, CDR2 FQNEAQ. This CDR3 contains 17 residues. The chain's CDR3 is CASSFDKTTGVDTEAFF.

This clonotype is classed as medium-sized by frequency. The chain has TRBV4-1 and TRBJ2-3; TCRdb gives TRBD1 as the D gene, but with no DNA this cannot be confirmed. Germline V gene lookup returns CDR1 MGHRA and CDR2 YSYEKL. The CDR3 length is 13 residues. The CDR3 loop reads CASIVRGPHTQYF.

The gene calls are TRBV28 and TRBJ1-4; TCRdb outputs TRBD1, but without DNA this stays unchecked. This CDR3 spans 11 amino acids. Germline assignment: CDR1 MDHEN and CDR2 SYDVKM. CDR3 sequence: CAIWARGKLFF. The complete variable domain, with remaining parts taken from reference TRBV28 and TRBJ1-4, reads DVKVTQSSRYLVKRTGEKVFLECVQDMDHENMFWYRQDPGLGLRLIYFSYDVKMKEKGDIPEGYSVSREKKERFSLILESASTNQTSMYLCAIWARGKLFFGSGTQLSVL.

V gene TRBV27 combines with J gene TRBJ1-5. Germline CDR1 reads MNHEY; CDR2 reads SMNVEV (reference sequence). The CDR3 has 13 residues. The CDR3 here is CASSPTTGQPQHF.

By frequency, this clonotype registers medium-sized. The chain joins TRBV3-1 to TRBJ2-1. In germline, CDR1 is LGHDT, CDR2 YNNKEL (reference sequence). This CDR3 has 15 amino acids. CDR3 sequence: CASSQTGYPYNEQFF.